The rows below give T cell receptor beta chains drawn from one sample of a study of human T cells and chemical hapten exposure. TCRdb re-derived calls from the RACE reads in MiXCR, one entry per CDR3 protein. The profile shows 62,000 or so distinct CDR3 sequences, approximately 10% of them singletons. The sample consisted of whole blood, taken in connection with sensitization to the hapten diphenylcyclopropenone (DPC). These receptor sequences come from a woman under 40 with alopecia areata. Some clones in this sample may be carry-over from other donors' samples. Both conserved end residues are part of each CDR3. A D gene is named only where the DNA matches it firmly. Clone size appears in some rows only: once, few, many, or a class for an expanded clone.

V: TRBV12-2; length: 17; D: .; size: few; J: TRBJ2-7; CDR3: CASRARSRSRVPYEQYF; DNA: TGTGCAAGTCGCGCACGATCACGATCTCGGGTCCCTTACGAGCAGTACTTC
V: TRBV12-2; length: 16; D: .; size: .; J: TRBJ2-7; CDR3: CASRLARKANSYEQYF; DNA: TGTGCAAGTCGCTTAGCTCGGAAGGCTAACTCCTACGAGCAGTACTTC
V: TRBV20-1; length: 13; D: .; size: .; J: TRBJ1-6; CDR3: CSATRDTFSPLHF; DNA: TGCAGTGCTACACGGGACACTTTTTCACCCCTCCACTTT
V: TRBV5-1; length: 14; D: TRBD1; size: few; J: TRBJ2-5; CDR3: CASSQGQGMETQYF; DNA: TGCGCCAGCAGCCAGGGACAGGGTATGGAGACCCAGTACTTC
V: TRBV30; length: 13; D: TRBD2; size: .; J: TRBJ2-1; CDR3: CAFEREGPNEQFF; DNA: TGTGCCTTCGAGCGGGAGGGCCCCAATGAGCAGTTCTTC
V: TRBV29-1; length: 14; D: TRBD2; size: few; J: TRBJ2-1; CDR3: CSVISGGDNNEQFF; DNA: TGCAGCGTCATTAGCGGGGGGGACAACAATGAGCAGTTCTTC
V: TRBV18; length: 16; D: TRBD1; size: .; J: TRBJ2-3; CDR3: CASSPTGQGMTDTQYF; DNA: TGTGCCAGCTCACCGACAGGACAGGGGATGACAGATACGCAGTATTTT
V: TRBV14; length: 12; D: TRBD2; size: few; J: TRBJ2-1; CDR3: CASSLAGAPAFF; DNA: TGTGCCAGCAGCCTAGCGGGAGCCCCTGCGTTCTTC
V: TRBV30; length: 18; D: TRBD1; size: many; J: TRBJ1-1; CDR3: CAWSPPGTAQAMNTEAFF; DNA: TGTGCCTGGAGTCCCCCCGGGACAGCGCAGGCAATGAACACTGAAGCTTTCTTT
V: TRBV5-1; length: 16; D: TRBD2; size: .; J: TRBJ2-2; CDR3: CASSSLTSGAAGELFF; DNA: TGCGCCAGCAGCTCCCTGACTAGCGGGGCGGCCGGGGAGCTGTTTTTT
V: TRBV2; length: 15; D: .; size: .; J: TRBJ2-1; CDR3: CASSAETGTYNEQFF; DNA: TGTGCCAGCAGTGCGGAAACAGGGACTTACAATGAGCAGTTCTTC
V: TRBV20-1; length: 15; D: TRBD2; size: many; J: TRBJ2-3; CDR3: CSAPPGGGQKDTQYF; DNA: TGCAGCGCACCCCCGGGGGGGGGCCAGAAGGATACGCAGTATTTT
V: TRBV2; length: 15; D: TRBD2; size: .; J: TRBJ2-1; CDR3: CASTSGVSSYNEQFF; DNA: TGTGCCAGCACTAGCGGGGTTAGCTCCTACAATGAGCAGTTCTTC
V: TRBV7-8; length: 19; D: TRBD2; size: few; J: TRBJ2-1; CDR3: CASSLTGGRSSRPFNEQFF; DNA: TGTGCCAGCAGCTTAACAGGCGGGAGGTCCAGTCGCCCCTTCAATGAGCAGTTCTTC
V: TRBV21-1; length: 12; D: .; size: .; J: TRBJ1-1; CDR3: CASSRWGPPAFF; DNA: TGTGCCAGCAGTCGGTGGGGACCTCCAGCTTTCTTT
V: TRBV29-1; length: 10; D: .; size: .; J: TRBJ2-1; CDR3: CSVVTVYPLF; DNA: TGCAGCGTTGTTACAGTTTATCCTCTCTTC
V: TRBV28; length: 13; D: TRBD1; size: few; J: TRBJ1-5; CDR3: CASSFDRGQPQHF; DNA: TGTGCCAGCAGTTTCGACAGGGGACAGCCCCAGCATTTT
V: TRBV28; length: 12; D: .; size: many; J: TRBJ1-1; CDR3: CASYVWGTEAFF; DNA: TGTGCCAGTTACGTCTGGGGAACTGAAGCTTTCTTT
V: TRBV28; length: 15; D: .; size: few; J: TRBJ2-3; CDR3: CASSFRRSFTDTQYF; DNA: TGTGCCAGCAGTTTCAGACGTTCCTTCACAGATACGCAGTATTTT
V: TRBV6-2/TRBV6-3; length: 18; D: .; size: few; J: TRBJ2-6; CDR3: CASSDVGTGISGANVLTF; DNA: TGTGCCAGCAGTGACGTCGGGACGGGAATCTCTGGGGCCAACGTCCTGACTTTC
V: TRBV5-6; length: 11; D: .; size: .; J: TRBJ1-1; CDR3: CASSRGTEAFF; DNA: TGTGCCAGCAGCCGCGGGACTGAAGCTTTCTTT
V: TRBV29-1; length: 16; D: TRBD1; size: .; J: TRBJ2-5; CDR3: CSVGADGTGGVETQYF; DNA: TGCAGCGTGGGAGCTGACGGGACAGGGGGCGTCGAGACCCAGTACTTC
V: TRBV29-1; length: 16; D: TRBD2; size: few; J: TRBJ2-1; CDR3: CSVGNLAGGPGNEQFF; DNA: TGCAGCGTTGGGAACCTAGCGGGGGGGCCCGGAAATGAGCAGTTCTTC
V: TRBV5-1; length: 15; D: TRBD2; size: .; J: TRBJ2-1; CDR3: CASSRTSGSGYEQFF; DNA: TGCGCCAGCAGCCGGACTAGCGGGAGTGGCTATGAGCAGTTCTTC
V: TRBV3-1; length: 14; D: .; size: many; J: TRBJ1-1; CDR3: CASSQEAGYTEAFF; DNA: TGTGCCAGCAGCCAAGAGGCGGGGTACACTGAAGCTTTCTTT
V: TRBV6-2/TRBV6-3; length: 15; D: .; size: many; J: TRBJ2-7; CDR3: CASSYGGLSSYEQYF; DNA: TGTGCCAGCAGTTACGGCGGATTGAGCTCCTACGAGCAGTACTTC
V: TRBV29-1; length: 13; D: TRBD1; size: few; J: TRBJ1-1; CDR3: CSVEIGGLTEAFF; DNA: TGCAGCGTTGAGATAGGGGGCTTAACTGAAGCTTTCTTT
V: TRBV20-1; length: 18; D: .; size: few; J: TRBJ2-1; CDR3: CSARATLIAPITYNEQFF; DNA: TGCAGTGCTAGAGCCACCTTAATAGCGCCTATTACCTACAATGAGCAGTTCTTC
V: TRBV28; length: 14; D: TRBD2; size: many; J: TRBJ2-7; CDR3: CASRGVGRGGEQYF; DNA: TGTGCCAGCAGAGGAGTGGGTCGGGGGGGCGAGCAGTACTTC
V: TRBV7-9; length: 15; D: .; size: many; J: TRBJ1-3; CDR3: CASSFISHSGNTIYF; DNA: TGTGCCAGCAGCTTCATCTCACACTCTGGAAACACCATATATTTT
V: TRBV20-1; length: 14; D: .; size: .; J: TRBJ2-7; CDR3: CSARDLTGSYEQYF; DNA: TGCAGTGCTAGAGATCTTACAGGGAGTTACGAGCAGTACTTC
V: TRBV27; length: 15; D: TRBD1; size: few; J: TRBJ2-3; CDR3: CASSLGRGPRDTQYF; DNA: TGTGCCAGCAGTTTGGGCAGGGGGCCAAGAGATACGCAGTATTTT
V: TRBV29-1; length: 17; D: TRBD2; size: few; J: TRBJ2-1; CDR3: CSVLGSEAGGRMNEQFF; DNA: TGCAGCGTTTTAGGGTCAGAAGCGGGGGGGCGGATGAATGAGCAGTTCTTC
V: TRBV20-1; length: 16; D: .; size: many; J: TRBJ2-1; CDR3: CSASGYRDLSYNEQFF; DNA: TGCAGTGCCAGCGGGTACAGGGATCTTTCGTACAATGAGCAGTTCTTC
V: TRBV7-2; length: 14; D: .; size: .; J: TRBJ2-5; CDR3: CASSLGSPGETQYF; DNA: TGTGCCAGCAGCTTAGGGTCCCCGGGAGAGACCCAGTACTTC
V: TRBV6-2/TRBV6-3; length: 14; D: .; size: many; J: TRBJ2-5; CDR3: CASSYSQSRGTQYF; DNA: TGTGCCAGCAGTTACTCGCAAAGCAGGGGGACCCAGTACTTC
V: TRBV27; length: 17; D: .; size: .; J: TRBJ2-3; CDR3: CASSFDPAGPSTDTQYF; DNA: TGTGCCAGCAGTTTCGATCCCGCGGGCCCTAGCACAGATACGCAGTATTTT
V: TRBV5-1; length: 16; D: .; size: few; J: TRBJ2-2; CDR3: CASSPSPGVGTGELFF; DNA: TGCGCCAGCAGCCCAAGCCCCGGGGTTGGCACCGGGGAGCTGTTTTTT
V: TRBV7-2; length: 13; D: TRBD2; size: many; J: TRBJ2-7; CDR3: CASSRGGSYEQYF; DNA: TGTGCCAGCAGCCGGGGAGGGTCCTACGAGCAGTACTTC
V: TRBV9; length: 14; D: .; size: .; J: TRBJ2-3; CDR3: CASSVAGVEDTQYF; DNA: TGTGCCAGCAGCGTGGCGGGCGTGGAAGATACGCAGTATTTT
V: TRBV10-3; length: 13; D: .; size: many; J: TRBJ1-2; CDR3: CAISESSDYGYTF; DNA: TGTGCCATCAGTGAGTCGAGTGACTATGGCTACACCTTC
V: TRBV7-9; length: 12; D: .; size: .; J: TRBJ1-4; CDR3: CASSLGPEKLFF; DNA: TGTGCCAGCAGCTTAGGTCCTGAAAAACTGTTTTTT
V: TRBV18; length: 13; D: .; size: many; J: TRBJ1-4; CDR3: CASSRTSNEKLFF; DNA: TGTGCCAGCTCCCGGACGTCTAATGAAAAACTGTTTTTT
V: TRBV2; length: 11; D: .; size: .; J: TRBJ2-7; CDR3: CASRVSYEQYF; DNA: TGTGCCAGCAGAGTTTCCTACGAGCAGTACTTC
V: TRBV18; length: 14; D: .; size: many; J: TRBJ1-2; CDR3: CASSPPEGLYGYTF; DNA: TGTGCCAGCTCACCCCCGGAGGGGTTGTATGGCTACACCTTC
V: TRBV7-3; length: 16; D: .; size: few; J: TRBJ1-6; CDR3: CASSLLATGLNSPLHF; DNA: TGTGCCAGCAGCTTATTGGCCACAGGACTTAATTCACCCCTCCACTTT
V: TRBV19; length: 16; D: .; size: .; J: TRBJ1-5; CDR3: CASRYKARDSNQPQHF; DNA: TGTGCCAGTCGGTACAAGGCCCGTGATAGCAATCAGCCCCAGCATTTT
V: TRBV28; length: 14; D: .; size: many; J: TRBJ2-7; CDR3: CASSPPAGTYEQYF; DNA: TGTGCCAGCAGCCCCCCCGCAGGGACCTACGAGCAGTACTTC
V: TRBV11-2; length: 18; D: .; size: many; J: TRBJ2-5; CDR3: CASSFRDGGGLTQETQYF; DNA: TGTGCCAGCAGCTTCCGGGACGGCGGCGGACTAACCCAAGAGACCCAGTACTTC
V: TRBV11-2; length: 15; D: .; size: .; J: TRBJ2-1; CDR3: CASSLNPRRYNEQFF; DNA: TGTGCCAGCAGCCTTAACCCGAGGAGGTACAATGAGCAGTTCTTC
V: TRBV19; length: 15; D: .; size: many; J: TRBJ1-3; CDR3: CASSRGTSSGNTIYF; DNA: TGTGCCAGTAGTAGAGGGACAAGCTCTGGAAACACCATATATTTT
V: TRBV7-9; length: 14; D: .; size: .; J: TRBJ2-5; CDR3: CASSPQVYQETQYF; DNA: TGTGCCAGCAGCCCCCAGGTGTACCAAGAGACCCAGTACTTC
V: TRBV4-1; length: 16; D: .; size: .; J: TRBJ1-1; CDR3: CASSQHASRADTEAFF; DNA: TGCGCCAGCAGCCAACACGCCAGCAGGGCGGACACTGAAGCTTTCTTT
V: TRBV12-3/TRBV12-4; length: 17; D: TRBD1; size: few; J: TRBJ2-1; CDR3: CASSLVTGESSYNEQFF; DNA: TGTGCCAGCAGTTTAGTGACAGGGGAAAGCTCCTACAATGAGCAGTTCTTC
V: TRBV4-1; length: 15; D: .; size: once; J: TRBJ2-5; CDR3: CASSPRGGKQETQYF; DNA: TGCGCCAGCAGCCCGAGAGGGGGAAAGCAAGAGACCCAGTACTTC